This T cell receptor beta chain was sequenced for a study of CD8 T cells in ankylosing spondylitis. Germline assignment: CDR1 LGHNA and CDR2 YNFKEQ. The CDR3 runs to 15 residues. V trimming: 1 base; J trimming: 2 bases; junction bases outside the gene matches: 4. Overall study results and limits: For ankylosing spondylitis blood, a TCR beta motif of 8 or 9 highly homologous variants appeared characteristic.

Each TCR beta library was made by quantitative 5'-RACE that incorporated molecular barcodes. TCRdb recomputed calls from the 5' RACE reads with MiXCR, one row per CDR3 protein. Among over 600,000 distinct CDR3 sequences, around 20% were seen once, and the ten largest hold 15% to 20%. The table lists this clonotype with many counts. No antigen is known for it. This sequence was found in a male donor with ankylosing spondylitis. Sequencing used blood, either unsorted or a sorted T cell fraction (not recorded which). The V gene is TRBV4-2, the J gene TRBJ2-7; 8 bases map to TRBD2. The CDR3 DNA is TGTGCCAGCAGCCAAGGTAGCGGGAACACCTACGAGCAGTACTTC. Residues: CASSQGSGNTYEQYF.